These 16 T cell receptor beta chains share one sample of origin, sequenced in a study of blood T cell repertoires in COVID-19. Libraries were prepared by immunoSEQ multiplex PCR; TCRdb keeps only in-frame clonotypes and omits some of them. The repertoire holds fewer than 350,000 clones, less than 90% seen once, with over 10% in the top ten. The sequencing input was peripheral blood. Receptors originate from a woman in her sixties or seventies with COVID-19, enrolled during active disease.

This sequence joins TRBV30 and TRBJ2-7, with a weak D call TRBD2 (6 bases). The CDR3 consists of 13 residues. Trimming stripped 7 bases from V and 1 base from J, with 14 bases between. CDR1 GTSNPN and CDR2 SVGIG come from the germline V gene (reference sequence). The CDR3 region has the DNA TGTGCCTCCAAGAAGGCGGGATCCTACGAGCAGTACTTC. It encodes CASKKAGSYEQYF.

The chain uses TRBV6-5 and TRBJ1-4; D remains unclear. CDR1 and CDR2 (germline): MNHEY, SVGAGI. The CDR3 runs to 15 residues. The V end lost 7 bases, the J end lost 0 bases, and 12 bases lay between the germline ends. Here the CDR3 DNA reads TGTGCCAGCACGAAGAGGACTGCAACTAATGAAAAACTGTTTTTT. This translates into CASTKRTATNEKLFF.

The CDR3 here is CASSSGVLSGANVLTF. The DNA of the CDR3 is TGTGCCAGCAGTTCCGGGGTCTTGTCCGGGGCCAACGTCCTGACTTTC. The J gene is TRBJ2-6, the V gene TRBV6-5; weak D call: TRBD2 (5 bases). Germline CDR1 and CDR2: MNHEY and SVGAGI. V gave up 4 bases and J gave up 4 bases, with 14 bases separating them. This CDR3 comprises 16 residues.

The chain couples TRBV5-8 to TRBJ1-1; 8 bases agree with TRBD1. This CDR3 spans 13 amino acids. Germline V gene data show CDR1 as SGHTS and CDR2 as YDEGEE. V gave up 2 bases and J gave up 5 bases; unmatched junction bases: 2. Here the CDR3 DNA reads TGTGCCAGCAGCTTAACAGGGGGGACTGAAGCTTTCTTT. Translation: CASSLTGGTEAFF.

The gene calls are TRBV24-1 and TRBJ1-2; perhaps TRBD1 as D (5 bases). This CDR3 region has 14 residues. V lost 2 bases to trimming and J lost 2 bases, with 8 bases between them. Germline V CDR1 and CDR2: KGHDR, SFDVKD. Here the CDR3 DNA reads TGTGCCACCAGTGATTCCGACAGAAACTATGGCTACACCTTC. Translation: CATSDSDRNYGYTF.

This clone was picked up one time. J is TRBJ1-1 and V is TRBV7-6, with D tentatively TRBD1 (6 bases). The CDR3 contains 17 residues. Germline V gene data show CDR1 as SGHVS and CDR2 as FNYEAQ. V lost 5 bases and J lost 0, with 19 bases in between. CDR3 region: CASSQRQEIYMNTEAFF. The CDR3 DNA reads as TGTGCCAGCAGCCAGAGACAGGAGATTTACATGAACACTGAAGCTTTCTTT.

This clone was detected only once. J is TRBJ1-5 and V is TRBV6-5; 9 bases agree with TRBD1. CDR1 is MNHEY, CDR2 SVGAGI, per germline. With 2 bases clipped from V and 6 bases from J, the junction kept 5 bases outside the gene matches. This CDR3 region has 15 residues. The CDR3 loop is CASSYTDRGRQPQHF. The CDR3 nucleotides are TGTGCCAGCAGTTACACGGACAGGGGCCGTCAGCCCCAGCATTTT.

This clone was recorded only once. The rearrangement joins TRBV3-1 (or the pseudogene TRBV3-2) to TRBJ2-4, with 8 nucleotides matching TRBD2. This CDR3 region has 15 residues. V was pared by 3 bases and J by 3 bases, with 4 bases of the junction left unmatched. The germline CDR1 and CDR2 sequences are LGHDT and YNNKEL (reference sequence). DNA for the CDR3: TGTGCCAGCAGCCATGTCGGGGGGGTCAAAAACATTCAGTACTTC. Amino acids: CASSHVGGVKNIQYF.

This clone has only a few counts. The J gene is TRBJ1-4, the V gene TRBV19, with D perhaps matching TRBD1 (6 bases). Trimming stripped 6 bases from V and 8 bases from J, with 13 bases between. This CDR3 region has 13 residues. Germline V gene lookup returns CDR1 LNHDA and CDR2 SQIVND (reference sequence). Here the CDR3 DNA reads TGTGCCAGTAGAAGACAGGTACAGGAAAAACTGTTTTTT. Its protein product is CASRRQVQEKLFF.

In this sample, this clone turned up once. This chain links TRBV18 with TRBJ2-7, with 10 bases that match TRBD2. From germline, CDR1 is KGHSH and CDR2 LQKENI. V was clipped by 4 bases and J by 4 bases; unmatched bases: 4. The CDR3 spans 14 residues. CDR3 loop: CASSLGTSVYEQYF. The CDR3 DNA reads as TGTGCCAGCTCACTAGGGACTAGCGTATACGAGCAGTACTTC.

V gene TRBV7-9 combines with J gene TRBJ1-1; 8 bases fit TRBD1. Germline assignment: CDR1 SEHNR and CDR2 FQNEAQ (reference sequence). Trimming removed 8 bases from V and 6 bases from J; junction bases left unmatched: 11. This CDR3 has 14 amino acids. The CDR3 coding sequence is TGTGCCAGCTTCTCGGGGACAGGCCCGTCTGAAGCTTTCTTT. Its translation is CASFSGTGPSEAFF.

This clone was counted ten times or more. The chain couples TRBV29-1 to TRBJ2-5, with 9 nucleotides matching TRBD2. The CDR3 totals 13 residues. Germline V gene lookup returns CDR1 SQVTM and CDR2 ANQGSEA. After removal of 7 bases from V and 5 bases from J, the junction contained 8 bases not matched to a gene. The CDR3 is CSACLAGKETQYF. The DNA of the CDR3 is TGCAGCGCTTGCCTAGCGGGGAAGGAGACCCAGTACTTC.

This sequence joins TRBV13 and TRBJ2-2; 7 bases agree with TRBD1. After removal of 4 bases from V and 2 bases from J, the junction contained 7 bases not matched to a gene. Germline V CDR1 and CDR2: PRHDT, FYEKMQ (reference sequence). The length of the CDR3 is 16 residues. CDR3 nucleotide sequence: TGTGCCAGCAGCTCATACAGGGGACCAAACACCGGGGAGCTGTTTTTT. Protein sequence: CASSSYRGPNTGELFF.

J is TRBJ2-2 and V is TRBV20-1, with D tentatively TRBD1 (5 bases). Germline V CDR1 and CDR2: DFQATT, SNEGSKA (reference sequence). The CDR3 loop spans 16 amino acids. V lost 3 bases to trimming and J lost 2 bases, with 16 bases between them. This chain's CDR3 is CSASVLGPINTGELFF. The CDR3 bases are TGCAGTGCTAGTGTACTGGGGCCGATAAACACCGGGGAGCTGTTTTTT.

The table lists this clone with a few counts. The chain joins TRBV18 to TRBJ1-1, with D possibly being TRBD1 (5 bases). Per the germline V gene, CDR1 is KGHSH and CDR2 is LQKENI. The length of the CDR3 is 15 residues. V lost 2 bases and J 1 base, leaving 11 bases between the germline ends. Here the CDR3 reads CASSPGGLKNTEAFF. CDR3 nucleotide sequence: TGTGCCAGCTCACCAGGGGGACTTAAGAACACTGAAGCTTTCTTT.

This clone was recorded once. This rearrangement joins TRBV9 to TRBJ2-5, with 7 bases fitting TRBD2. CDR1 SGDLS and CDR2 YYNGEE come from the germline V gene. This CDR3 comprises 16 residues. Trimming took 4 bases from V and 5 from J; bases not matched to a gene: 14. The CDR3 bases are TGTGCCAGCAGCTCCGGACGGGGGGTTAGAGGGGAGACCCAGTACTTC. Translating it yields CASSSGRGVRGETQYF.